The 11 T cell receptor beta chains below were found in one sample sequenced in a study of T cells in localized non-small cell lung cancer. TCRdb's copy holds only in-frame clones and misses some; the assay was immunoSEQ multiplex PCR. The sample consists of 900 to 1,300 clones, about 22% of them appearing once. The sample in question was normal lung tissue next to the tumor, obtained before any cancer treatment. These receptors all stem from a woman aged 40-70 years with stage I lung adenocarcinoma.

The chain employs TRBV19 and TRBJ1-6; 8 positions match TRBD1. J lost 9 bases, V lost 4 bases, and 14 bases had no gene match. CDR1 and CDR2 (germline): LNHDA, SQIVND (reference sequence). This CDR3 has 17 amino acids. As DNA, the CDR3 is TGTGCCAGTAGTAGAGTCCCCAGGGGGCCTTCATCTTCACCCCTCCACTTT. Translated, it gives CASSRVPRGPSSSPLHF.

Here the CDR3 DNA reads TGTGCCATCAGTGAGCCGAATATGGGGGGAGACCAGTACTTC. Its translation: CAISEPNMGGDQYF. V and J are TRBV10-3 and TRBJ2-5, with D possibly TRBD2 on 6 matching bases. Germline V gene sequence: CDR1 ENHRY, CDR2 SYGVKD. The V and J ends lost 2 bases and 10 bases respectively, with 17 bases between them. CDR3 length equals 14 residues.

The rearrangement links TRBV7-5 to TRBJ2-1; the D call of TRBD2 is as the table states it, not checked on the DNA. TRBV7-5 is a pseudogene locus. This CDR3 contains 15 residues. The DNA of the CDR3 is TGTGCCAGCAGCTTAGTGCGGGGGGGTTACAATGAGCAGTTCTTC. Amino acid sequence: CASSLVRGGYNEQFF.

J is TRBJ2-7 and V is TRBV19, with 13 nucleotides matching TRBD2. After removal of 5 bases from V and 2 bases from J, the junction contained 0 bases not matched to a gene. The CDR3 is 14 amino acids. Per germline, CDR1 LNHDA and CDR2 SQIVND (reference sequence). The CDR3 nucleotides read TGTGCCAGTAGTGGACTAGCGGGGGCCTACGAGCAGTACTTC. It yields the protein CASSGLAGAYEQYF.

This clone turned up a few times. Written as DNA, the CDR3 is TGTGCCAGCAGCCCGGACAGGCTGGGATCCTACGAGCAGTACTTC. Translating gives CASSPDRLGSYEQYF. This sequence joins TRBV11-3 and TRBJ2-7, with 7 bases fitting TRBD1. CDR3 length: 15 amino acids. Germline values: CDR1 SGHNT, CDR2 YENEEA. V shed 5 bases, J shed 1 base, and the junction held 8 bases outside the gene matches.

This clone was detected a few times. This chain connects TRBV6-8 to TRBJ2-7; 10 nucleotides line up with TRBD2. The CDR3 is made up of 18 amino acids. Germline assignment: CDR1 MNHGY and CDR2 SAAAGT. V shed 7 bases and J 7 bases; nucleotides not matched to a gene: 22. The CDR3 here is CASTYLTPSGGALREQYF. CDR3 nucleotide sequence: TGTGCCAGCACCTACCTAACGCCTAGCGGGGGTGCCCTACGAGAGCAGTACTTC.

This clone was counted between two and nine times. The chain recombines TRBV19 with TRBJ1-5, with D tentatively TRBD1 (5 bases). The germline V gene encodes CDR1 LNHDA and CDR2 SQIVND (reference sequence). Trimming removed 6 bases from V and 7 bases from J, with 16 bases in between. CDR3 length: 14 residues. The CDR3 loop reads CASRSVGAGQPQHF. As DNA, the CDR3 is TGTGCCAGTAGGAGTGTCGGGGCAGGGCAGCCCCAGCATTTT.

The gene calls are TRBV11-3 and TRBJ2-1; 11 bases agree with TRBD2. With 5 bases clipped from V and 7 bases from J, the junction kept 13 bases outside the gene matches. The CDR3 spans 17 residues. The germline CDR1 and CDR2 sequences are SGHNT and YENEEA. CDR3 residues: CASSQGYATSGVNEQFF. DNA for the CDR3: TGTGCCAGCAGCCAAGGGTACGCGACTAGCGGGGTGAATGAGCAGTTCTTC.

In its sample, this clone ranks as medium-sized. This rearrangement joins TRBV6-8 to TRBJ1-6; 8 bases map to TRBD1. V was pared by 2 bases and J by 5 bases, with 11 bases of the junction left unmatched. This CDR3 contains 18 residues. CDR1 and CDR2 (germline): MNHGY, SAAAGT. CDR3: CASSYERGLGQDNSPLHF. The CDR3 DNA follows: TGTGCCAGCAGTTACGAGCGTGGTTTGGGACAGGATAATTCACCCCTCCACTTT.

The table lists this clone with a few counts. The CDR3 region has the DNA TGCGCCAGCAGCCAAGAATCGACCCGGAACACCGGGGAGCTGTTTTTT. Protein sequence: CASSQESTRNTGELFF. The chain employs TRBV1 and TRBJ2-2. TRBV1 is classified as a pseudogene. This CDR3 is built from 16 residues.

This clone turned up a few times. The CDR3, as DNA: TGTGCCAGCAGTTTAGGGTCGGAAGGCGGAGTGACCCAGTACTTC. This sequence encodes CASSLGSEGGVTQYF. The chain links TRBV28 to TRBJ2-5; D is uncertain. Germline CDR1 MDHEN, CDR2 SYDVKM. The CDR3 extends over 15 amino acids. V shed 2 bases and J shed 7 bases, with 17 bases lying between them.